Below, 25 T cell receptor beta chains from the same sample are listed, as sequenced in a study of blood T cell dynamics during melanoma immunotherapy. The table came from immunoSEQ multiplex PCR; TCRdb's copy has only in-frame clones and leaves some out. Of around 20,000 clones in the sample, around nine tenths are singletons; the top ten hold approximately 8%. Stated time point: week 3, after first cycle of checkpoint inhibitor. Source: blood, taken from a patient treated with checkpoint blockade. The receptors here all came from a human donor with melanoma.

The gene calls are TRBV29-1 and TRBJ1-1; no firm D call. The CDR3 loop spans 13 amino acids. V lost 3 bases to trimming and J lost 1 base, with 9 bases between them. Germline assignment: CDR1 SQVTM and CDR2 ANQGSEA. The CDR3 region is CSVDGNANTEAFF. DNA for the CDR3: TGCAGCGTTGACGGGAACGCGAACACTGAAGCTTTCTTT.

The gene calls are TRBV11-2 and TRBJ2-3; the D is unclear. Trimming took 5 bases from V and 6 from J, leaving 15 bases between them. The CDR3 runs 14 residues. CDR1 and CDR2 from the germline V gene are SGHAT and FQNNGV. Here the CDR3 reads CASSAILPRDTQYF. In DNA, the CDR3 is TGTGCCAGCAGCGCCATCCTACCCCGGGATACGCAGTATTTT.

The count of this clone is one. V is TRBV5-4 and J is TRBJ2-5; D may be TRBD1 (6 bases). In germline, CDR1 is SGHNT, CDR2 YYREEE (reference sequence). Trimming took 0 bases from V and 5 from J, leaving 11 bases between them. CDR3 length: 14 amino acids. The CDR3 DNA follows: TGTGCCAGCAGCTTGGGCAGGGGTGGGGAGACCCAGTACTTC. Protein: CASSLGRGGETQYF. The complete variable domain, with remaining parts taken from reference TRBV5-4 and TRBJ2-5, reads ETGVTQSPTHLIKTRGQQVTLRCSSQSGHNTVSWYQQALGQGPQFIFQYYREEENGRGNFPPRFSGLQFPNYSSELNVNALELDDSALYLCASSLGRGGETQYFGPGTRLLVL.

The V call is TRBV6-6, the J call TRBJ2-7; perhaps TRBD1 as D (5 bases). Germline CDR1 MNHNY, CDR2 SVGAGI (reference sequence). There are 13 residues in the CDR3. Trimming stripped 6 bases from V and 2 bases from J, with 11 bases between. The CDR3 nucleotides read TGTGCCAGCAGGCCCCAGGACACCTACGAGCAGTACTTC. Encoded protein: CASRPQDTYEQYF.

V usage is TRBV19 and J usage is TRBJ1-5, with a weak D call TRBD1 (6 bases). The CDR3 length is 15 residues. Trimming cost V 5 bases and J 4 bases, with 15 bases left between them. Germline-derived CDR1 and CDR2 are LNHDA and SQIVND (reference sequence). This chain's CDR3 is CASSETGLGNQPQHF. In DNA form, the CDR3 reads TGTGCCAGTAGTGAAACAGGGTTAGGGAATCAGCCCCAGCATTTT. Supplemented by reference TRBV19 and TRBJ1-5, the full variable domain reads DGGITQSPKYLFRKEGQNVTLSCEQNLNHDAMYWYRQDPGQGLRLIYYSQIVNDFQKGDIAEGYSVSREKKESFPLTVTSAQKNPTAFYLCASSETGLGNQPQHFGDGTRLSIL.

This clone appeared a single time. The CDR3 bases are TGTGCCAGCAGCTTAGAAGCGACTACGGTTAGAAGTGAGCAGTTCTTC. Translation gives CASSLEATTVRSEQFF. The rearrangement joins TRBV11-2 to TRBJ2-1; possibly TRBD2 for D (5 bases). Germline V gives CDR1 SGHAT, CDR2 FQNNGV. V dropped 0 bases and J dropped 9 bases, with 18 bases sitting between them. The CDR3 contains 16 residues.

This clone was found once. CDR3 nucleotide sequence: TGTGCCAGCAGCCTCGGGACTAGCCAGAACGAGCAGTACTTC. Translation gives CASSLGTSQNEQYF. This chain links TRBV5-4 with TRBJ2-7; TRBD2 aligns across 9 bases. The CDR3 has 14 amino acids. CDR1 and CDR2 (germline): SGHNT, YYREEE (reference sequence). Germline trimming cut 4 bases from V and 5 bases from J; bases unmatched to any gene: 7.

V usage is TRBV30 and J usage is TRBJ1-3; 11 nucleotides line up with TRBD1. V was clipped by 1 base and J by 3 bases; unmatched bases: 2. CDR1 and CDR2 from the germline V gene are GTSNPN and SVGIG (reference sequence). This CDR3 spans 15 amino acids. This chain's CDR3 is CAWSGTGGFGNTIYF. The DNA for the CDR3 is TGTGCCTGGAGTGGGACAGGGGGCTTTGGAAACACCATATATTTT.

The V call is TRBV27, the J call TRBJ1-4; D is ambiguous. This CDR3 region has 16 residues. In germline, CDR1 is MNHEY, CDR2 SMNVEV (reference sequence). V lost 2 bases and J 5 bases, leaving 15 bases between the germline ends. The CDR3 loop is CASSLKVGRRNEKLFF. As DNA, the CDR3 is TGTGCCAGCAGTTTAAAAGTAGGCAGGAGGAATGAAAAACTGTTTTTT.

The chain links TRBV7-2 to TRBJ1-1; D possibly corresponds to TRBD1 (5 bases). V was clipped by 0 bases and J by 0 bases, with 14 bases between them. Germline lookup yields CDR1 SGHTA and CDR2 FQGNSA. The CDR3 totals 17 residues. CDR3 DNA sequence: TGTGCCAGCAGCTTAGCGGGGGGGTTTGGGATGAACACTGAAGCTTTCTTT. Protein sequence: CASSLAGGFGMNTEAFF. The full variable domain, rest sourced from reference TRBV7-2 and TRBJ1-1, is GAGVSQSPSNKVTEKGKDVELRCDPISGHTALYWYRQSLGQGLEFLIYFQGNSAPDKSGLPSDRFSAERTGGSVSTLTIQRTQQEDSAVYLCASSLAGGFGMNTEAFFGQGTRLTVV.

This chain links TRBV7-9 with TRBJ2-1; 8 nucleotides align to TRBD2. This CDR3 is built from 15 residues. The trim removed 6 bases at V and 3 bases at J, leaving 7 bases unmatched. The germline V gene has CDR1 SEHNR and CDR2 FQNEAQ (reference sequence). The CDR3 protein is CASSPSGSIYNEQFF. The CDR3 DNA reads TGTGCCAGCAGTCCAAGCGGGAGTATCTACAATGAGCAGTTCTTC.

This clone was counted only a few times. One end of the junction varies from germline; a read error may be responsible. The chain joins TRBV2 to TRBJ2-7; TRBD1 aligns across 8 bases. Germline V gene data show CDR1 as SNHLY and CDR2 as FYNNEI. CDR3 size: 14 residues. CDR3 sequence: CASSEGQGMYEQYF. The CDR3 nucleotides are TGTGCCAGCAGCGAAGGACAGGGAATGTACGAGCAGTACTTC.

The rearrangement uses TRBV28 and TRBJ1-5; no clear D gene. V gave up 2 bases and J gave up 4 bases, with 9 bases separating them. Germline V CDR1 and CDR2: MDHEN, SYDVKM. The CDR3 has 14 amino acids. The CDR3 is CASSLRIHNQPQHF. DNA of the CDR3: TGTGCCAGCAGTTTACGTATCCATAATCAGCCCCAGCATTTT.

V gene TRBV19 combines with J gene TRBJ1-2; D uncertain. CDR1 and CDR2 from the germline V gene are LNHDA and SQIVND (reference sequence). V was trimmed by 7 bases and J by 3 bases, leaving 18 bases between them. The CDR3 length is 15 residues. CDR3 DNA: TGTGCCAGTACCCCTCCGGGGAGGATAGACTATGGCTACACCTTC. Its protein product is CASTPPGRIDYGYTF. The full variable domain, its missing parts supplied by reference TRBV19 and TRBJ1-2, is DGGITQSPKYLFRKEGQNVTLSCEQNLNHDAMYWYRQDPGQGLRLIYYSQIVNDFQKGDIAEGYSVSREKKESFPLTVTSAQKNPTAFYLCASTPPGRIDYGYTFGSGTRLTVV.

The rearrangement joins TRBV7-2 to TRBJ2-1; TRBD2 aligns across 12 bases. After removal of 4 bases from V and 9 bases from J, the junction contained 10 bases not matched to a gene. This CDR3 has 16 amino acids. Germline CDR1 SGHTA, CDR2 FQGNSA. The CDR3: CASSSRTSGTVVEQFF. CDR3 DNA sequence: TGTGCCAGCAGCTCCCGGACTAGCGGGACGGTCGTTGAGCAGTTCTTC.

The J gene is TRBJ1-6, the V gene TRBV5-4, with TRBD1 matching over 8 bases. The V gene end was trimmed by 3 bases and the J gene end by 10 bases; junction bases not matched to a gene: 9. The CDR3 extends over 15 amino acids. Germline V gives CDR1 SGHNT, CDR2 YYREEE (reference sequence). CDR3: CASSSGQGGESPLHF. The CDR3 DNA reads TGTGCCAGCAGCTCCGGACAGGGCGGTGAATCACCCCTCCACTTT.

CDR3 in amino acids: CASSSRPGTGGYNEQFF. The CDR3 DNA is TGTGCCAGCAGCTCCCGACCCGGGACAGGGGGCTACAATGAGCAGTTCTTC. V usage is TRBV11-2 and J usage is TRBJ2-1; 11 positions agree with TRBD1. Trimming at V came to 4 bases and at J to 3 bases, leaving 8 bases not matched to a gene. This CDR3 comprises 17 residues. Germline V CDR1 and CDR2: SGHAT, FQNNGV.

The gene calls are TRBV7-2 and TRBJ2-5; 9 bases map to TRBD2. V gave up 4 bases and J gave up 4 bases; unmatched junction bases: 13. The CDR3 has 17 residues. CDR1 is SGHTA, CDR2 FQGNSA, per germline. This chain's CDR3 is CASSSASGIVGAETQYF. The DNA of the CDR3 is TGTGCCAGCAGCTCCGCTAGCGGGATTGTGGGGGCAGAGACCCAGTACTTC.

The V call is TRBV9, the J call TRBJ2-3; 9 bases fit TRBD2. Germline CDR1 and CDR2: SGDLS and YYNGEE. Unmatched junction bases numbered 2, after V lost 0 bases and J lost 3 bases. The CDR3 loop spans 15 amino acids. In DNA form, the CDR3 reads TGTGCCAGCAGCGTAGGCGGGAGGGGTACAGATACGCAGTATTTT. This sequence encodes CASSVGGRGTDTQYF.

This chain connects TRBV27 to TRBJ2-1; D gene ambiguous. V was shortened by 8 bases and J by 8 bases, with 13 bases between the two germline ends. CDR1 MNHEY and CDR2 SMNVEV come from the germline V gene (reference sequence). The CDR3 totals 12 residues. The CDR3 protein is CASAWDTHEQFF. In nucleotides, the CDR3 is TGTGCCAGCGCATGGGATACCCATGAGCAGTTCTTC.

The chain links TRBV11-2 to TRBJ2-1; 8 bases are shared with TRBD2. Germline CDR1 is SGHAT and CDR2 is FQNNGV. The CDR3 contains 19 residues. The V gene end was trimmed by 3 bases and the J gene end by 0 bases; junction bases not matched to a gene: 13. Written as DNA, the CDR3 is TGTGCCAGCAGCTTCAATCCTGTAGGAGCGGGAGTCTCCTACAATGAGCAGTTCTTC. This translates into CASSFNPVGAGVSYNEQFF.

The chain joins TRBV30 to TRBJ1-3; D not certain. The CDR3 totals 15 residues. The V and J ends lost 2 bases and 0 bases respectively, with 11 bases between them. Germline CDR1 and CDR2: GTSNPN and SVGIG (reference sequence). This CDR3 is CAWSQGQRSGNTIYF. The CDR3 bases are TGTGCCTGGAGTCAAGGGCAACGCTCTGGAAACACCATATATTTT.

This chain connects TRBV5-1 to TRBJ2-7; the D is unclear. The CDR3 spans 11 residues. V was shortened by 2 bases and J by 0 bases, with 0 bases between the two germline ends. Per the germline V gene, CDR1 is SGHRS and CDR2 is YFSETQ. The DNA of the CDR3 is TGCGCCAGCAGCTTCTCCTACGAGCAGTACTTC. Translated: CASSFSYEQYF.

The CDR3 reads CASSIPGQGEKTQYF. CDR3 sequence (DNA): TGTGCCAGTAGTATACCGGGACAGGGGGAAAAGACCCAGTACTTC. The rearrangement uses TRBV19 and TRBJ2-5, with 11 nucleotides matching TRBD1. CDR1 and CDR2 from the germline V gene are LNHDA and SQIVND (reference sequence). This CDR3 has 15 residues. After removal of 2 bases from V and 6 bases from J, the junction contained 5 bases not matched to a gene.

With regard to this clone: This sample includes further DNA sequences coding for the same CDR3. The J gene is TRBJ2-3, the V gene TRBV28; 8 nucleotides agree with TRBD2. The V gene end was trimmed by 6 bases and the J gene end by 3 bases; junction bases not matched to a gene: 2. The germline V gene has CDR1 MDHEN and CDR2 SYDVKM. The CDR3 contains 13 residues. The CDR3 protein is CASRTGGTDTQYF. CDR3 DNA: TGTGCCAGCAGGACGGGAGGGACAGATACGCAGTATTTT.